This TCR beta chain emerged from a study of T cells after posttransplantation cyclophosphamide. Regarding the study as a whole: Skin or GI-infiltrating T cells shared few TRB sequences with blood. After PTCy, TRB diversity resembled that of CNI/methotrexate controls. Later post-transplant blood repertoires were often dominated by donor CD8+ memory clones.

Cells defined as naive were viable CD3+CD4+ or CD3+CD8+ and CCR7+CD45RA+CD45RO-CD95-CD27+CD28+. The related graft donor's blood sample was taken on the day of bone marrow donation. In the case of this clone: The antigen remains undetermined.

The assay was immunoSEQ multiplex PCR, and TCRdb's table has in-frame clones only and misses some. The data contain roughly 20,000 clones, approximately 98% of them singletons. Germline CDR1 SQVTM, CDR2 ANQGSEA. Between the trimmed V and J ends, which lost 2 bases and 1 base, there was a span of 5 bases. The CDR3 totals 12 residues. The specimen sequenced was naive CD4+ T cells sorted from PBMCs. The receptor comes from a man in his forties or fifties in good health, CMV-negative, and a related stem cell transplant donor. This chain joins TRBV29-1 and TRBJ1-1; D is uncertain. In DNA, the CDR3 is TGCAGCGTTGAACGGGGGAACACTGAAGCTTTCTTT. This sequence encodes CSVERGNTEAFF.